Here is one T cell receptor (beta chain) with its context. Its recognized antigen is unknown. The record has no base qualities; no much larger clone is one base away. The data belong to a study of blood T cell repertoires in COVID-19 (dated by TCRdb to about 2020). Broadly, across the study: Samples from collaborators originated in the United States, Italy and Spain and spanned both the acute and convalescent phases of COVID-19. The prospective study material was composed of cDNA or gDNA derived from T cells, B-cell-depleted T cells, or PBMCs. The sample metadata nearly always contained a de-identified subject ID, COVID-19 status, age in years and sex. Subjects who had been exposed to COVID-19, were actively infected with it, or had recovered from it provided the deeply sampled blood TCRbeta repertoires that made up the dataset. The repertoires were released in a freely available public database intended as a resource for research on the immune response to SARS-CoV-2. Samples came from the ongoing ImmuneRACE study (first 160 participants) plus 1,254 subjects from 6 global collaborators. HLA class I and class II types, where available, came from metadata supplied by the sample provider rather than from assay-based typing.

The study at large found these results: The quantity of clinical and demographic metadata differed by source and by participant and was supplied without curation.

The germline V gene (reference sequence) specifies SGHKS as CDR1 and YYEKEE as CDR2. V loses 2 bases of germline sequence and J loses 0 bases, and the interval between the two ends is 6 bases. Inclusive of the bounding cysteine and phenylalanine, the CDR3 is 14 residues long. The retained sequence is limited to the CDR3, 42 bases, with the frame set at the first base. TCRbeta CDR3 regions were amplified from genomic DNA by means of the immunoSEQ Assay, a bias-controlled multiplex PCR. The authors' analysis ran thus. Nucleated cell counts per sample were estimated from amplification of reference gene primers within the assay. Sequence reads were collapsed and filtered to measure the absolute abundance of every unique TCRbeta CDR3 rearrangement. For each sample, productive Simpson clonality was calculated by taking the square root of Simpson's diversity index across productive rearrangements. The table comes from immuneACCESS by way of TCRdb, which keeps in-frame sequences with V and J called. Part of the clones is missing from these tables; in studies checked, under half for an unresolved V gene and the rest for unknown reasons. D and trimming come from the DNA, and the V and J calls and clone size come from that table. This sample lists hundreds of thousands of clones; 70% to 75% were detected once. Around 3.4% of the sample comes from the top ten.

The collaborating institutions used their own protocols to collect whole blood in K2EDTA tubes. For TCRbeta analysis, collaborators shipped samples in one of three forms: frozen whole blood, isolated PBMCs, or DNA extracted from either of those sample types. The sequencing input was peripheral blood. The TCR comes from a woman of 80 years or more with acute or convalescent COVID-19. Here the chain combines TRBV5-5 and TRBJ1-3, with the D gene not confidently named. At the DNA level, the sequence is TGTGCCAGCAGCTTAGCTTTCTCTGGAAACACCATATATTTT. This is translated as CASSLAFSGNTIYF.